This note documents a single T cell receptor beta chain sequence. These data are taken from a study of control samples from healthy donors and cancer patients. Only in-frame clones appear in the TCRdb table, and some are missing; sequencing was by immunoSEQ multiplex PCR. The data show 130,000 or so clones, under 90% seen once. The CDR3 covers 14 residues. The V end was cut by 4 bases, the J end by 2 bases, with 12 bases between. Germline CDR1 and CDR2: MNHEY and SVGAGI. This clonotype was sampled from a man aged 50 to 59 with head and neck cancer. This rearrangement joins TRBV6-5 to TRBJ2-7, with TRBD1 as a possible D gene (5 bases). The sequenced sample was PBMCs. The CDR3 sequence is CASSWGGGTYEQYF. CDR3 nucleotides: TGTGCCAGCAGTTGGGGCGGTGGAACCTACGAGCAGTACTTC.